A single sample gave rise to the 30 T cell receptor beta chains below, sequenced in a study of Ad26.COV2.S vaccination and SARS-CoV-2 variants. Treatment of the sample: roughly 20 received Ad26.COV2.S at low or high dose, single or two shots; 5 received placebo; per-sample allocation not given. Repertoires come from day 63 after the first vaccine or placebo injection. Assay: immunoSEQ multiplex PCR; the TCRdb copy retains only in-frame clones and omits some. The sample holds under 600,000 clones, nearly 90% seen once. The sequencing used peripheral blood, collected in a trial of Ad26.COV2.S vaccine versus placebo. The receptor set was obtained from a person between 18 and 60 years old who received the Ad26.COV2.S COVID-19 vaccine or a placebo.

This chain joins TRBV5-1 and TRBJ2-7; D possibly uses TRBD1 or TRBD2 (5 bases each). V was clipped by 5 bases and J by 2 bases, with 20 bases between them. Germline lookup yields CDR1 SGHRS and CDR2 YFSETQ. The length of the CDR3 is 16 residues. The CDR3 sequence is CASRPNRDVSTYEQYF. The CDR3 nucleotides are TGCGCCAGCAGGCCGAACCGGGACGTTAGTACCTACGAGCAGTACTTC.

The chain combines TRBV9 with TRBJ1-4; D ambiguous. V lost 4 bases and J 5 bases, leaving 9 bases between the germline ends. The CDR3 contains 13 residues. From germline, CDR1 is SGDLS and CDR2 YYNGEE. CDR3 DNA: TGTGCCAGCAGCCCCGGGAGAAATGAAAAACTGTTTTTT. As protein: CASSPGRNEKLFF.

The chain is built from TRBV9 and TRBJ1-2; weak D call: TRBD1 (5 bases). This CDR3 spans 15 amino acids. The V end lost 0 bases, the J end lost 6 bases, and 15 bases lay between the germline ends. The germline V gene has CDR1 SGDLS and CDR2 YYNGEE. The CDR3: CASSVGWLQGHGYTF. CDR3 nucleotides: TGTGCCAGCAGCGTAGGCTGGTTGCAGGGACATGGCTACACCTTC.

The rearrangement links TRBV29-1 to TRBJ2-3; D may be TRBD1 or TRBD2 (5 bases each). Trimming pared 3 bases from V and 5 bases from J, leaving 18 bases between. The CDR3 has 15 amino acids. The germline CDR1 and CDR2 sequences are SQVTM and ANQGSEA. The CDR3 protein is CSVEISGGVGDTQYF. CDR3 nucleotide sequence: TGCAGCGTTGAGATTAGTGGGGGAGTAGGAGATACGCAGTATTTT.

The chain uses TRBV6-5 and TRBJ1-6; D not certain. Germline values: CDR1 MNHEY, CDR2 SVGAGI. Trimming stripped 4 bases from V and 5 bases from J, with 3 bases between. The CDR3 sequence is 12 residues long. The CDR3: CASSSNNSPLHF. For the CDR3, the DNA is TGTGCCAGCAGTTCCAATAATTCACCCCTCCACTTT.

The chain combines TRBV19 with TRBJ1-1; no definite D call. The V gene lost 5 bases and the J gene lost 4 bases, with 17 bases spanning the gap. The CDR3 has 15 amino acids. Germline CDR1 is LNHDA and CDR2 is SQIVND (reference sequence). CDR3: CASSSSSALGTEAFF. The CDR3 DNA sequence: TGTGCCAGTAGTTCCTCCTCGGCGTTAGGCACTGAAGCTTTCTTT.

The chain employs TRBV7-2 and TRBJ2-5; the D is unclear. With 5 bases removed from V and 1 base from J, the gap between germline ends came to 14 bases. The CDR3 is made up of 15 amino acids. Looked up from germline, CDR1 is SGHTA and CDR2 is FQGNSA. Written as DNA, the CDR3 is TGTGCCAGCAGCCCCAGACACTGGACCCAAGAGACCCAGTACTTC. Its translation is CASSPRHWTQETQYF.

The CDR3 spells CAIPLGTGRTGELFF. DNA for the CDR3: TGTGCCATCCCCCTAGGGACAGGGCGGACCGGGGAGCTGTTTTTT. The V call is TRBV2, the J call TRBJ2-2, with TRBD1 matching 9 bases. V lost 10 bases to trimming and J lost 5 bases; unmatched junction nucleotides: 11. CDR1 SNHLY and CDR2 FYNNEI come from the germline V gene. This CDR3 has 15 amino acids.

The rearrangement joins TRBV5-5 to TRBJ1-6; 9 bases fit TRBD1. The V and J ends lost 0 bases and 10 bases, in that order; junction bases with no gene match: 5. The CDR3 totals 15 residues. CDR1 is SGHKS and CDR2 is YYEKEE in the germline V gene (reference sequence). For the CDR3, the DNA is TGTGCCAGCAGCTTGGGACAGGGGGTTCGGTCACCCCTCCACTTT. It encodes CASSLGQGVRSPLHF.

This clone was seen just once. The J gene is TRBJ2-7, the V gene TRBV19; TRBD1 agrees at 8 bases. The V gene end was trimmed by 4 bases and the J gene end by 4 bases; junction bases not matched to a gene: 15. This CDR3 is built from 17 residues. Germline V gene data show CDR1 as LNHDA and CDR2 as SQIVND (reference sequence). The CDR3 loop reads CASSTVHTRTGWYEQYF. The CDR3 DNA sequence: TGTGCCAGTAGTACCGTGCACACTCGGACAGGGTGGTACGAGCAGTACTTC. Complete variable domain (other parts from reference TRBV19 and TRBJ2-7): DGGITQSPKYLFRKEGQNVTLSCEQNLNHDAMYWYRQDPGQGLRLIYYSQIVNDFQKGDIAEGYSVSREKKESFPLTVTSAQKNPTAFYLCASSTVHTRTGWYEQYFGPGTRLTVT.

The rearrangement joins TRBV4-3 to TRBJ1-2; D call uncertain. Germline CDR1 LGHNA, CDR2 YSLEER. The length of the CDR3 is 15 residues. Trimming left V 4 bases short and J 0 bases short, with 12 bases between. CDR3: CASSPRAQANYGYTF. CDR3 sequence (DNA): TGCGCCAGCAGCCCTCGGGCCCAAGCTAACTATGGCTACACCTTC.

This clone was detected only once. V is TRBV12-3 or TRBV12-4 and J is TRBJ2-7; D remains ambiguous. V lost 5 bases, J lost 3 bases, and 5 bases lay in between. The CDR3 is 11 residues long. CDR3 in DNA: TGTGCCAGCAGTCCAGGCTACGAGCAGTACTTC. Its protein is CASSPGYEQYF.

V and J are TRBV12-5 and TRBJ1-5, with 8 bases that match TRBD1. Germline trimming cut 0 bases from V and 4 bases from J; bases unmatched to any gene: 11. The CDR3 runs to 18 residues. Germline V CDR1 and CDR2: LGHNT, FRNRAP. CDR3 in amino acids: CASGLVLQGARGNQPQHF. The CDR3 coding sequence is TGTGCTAGTGGTTTGGTCCTTCAGGGGGCGCGGGGAAATCAGCCCCAGCATTTT. Full variable domain (remainder filled in from reference TRBV12-5 and TRBJ1-5): DARVTQTPRHKVTEMGQEVTMRCQPILGHNTVFWYRQTMMQGLELLAYFRNRAPLDDSGMPKDRFSAEMPDATLATLKIQPSEPRDSAVYFCASGLVLQGARGNQPQHFGDGTRLSIL.

V and J are TRBV12-3 or TRBV12-4 and TRBJ2-3; weak D call: TRBD2 (5 bases). V was cut by 5 bases and J by 7 bases, with 10 bases left in between. The CDR3 runs 12 residues. This CDR3 is CASSRVGNTQYF. The DNA for the CDR3 is TGTGCCAGCAGTCGCGTCGGGAATACGCAGTATTTT.

The rearrangement joins TRBV29-1 to TRBJ1-1; maybe TRBD1 (6 bases). V shed 2 bases and J shed 4 bases, with 11 bases lying between them. The CDR3 loop spans 13 amino acids. Germline CDR1 reads SQVTM; CDR2 reads ANQGSEA. CDR3 nucleotide sequence: TGCAGCGTTGAACTGGGGGCGGCCACTGAAGCTTTCTTT. As protein: CSVELGAATEAFF.

The J gene is TRBJ2-1, the V gene TRBV2; 11 bases are a match to TRBD1. J gave up 8 bases and V 6 bases, and 6 bases lay outside the gene matches. CDR1 is SNHLY and CDR2 is FYNNEI in the germline V gene. The CDR3 is 14 residues long. The CDR3 protein is CASRAGTGGDEQFF. The CDR3 DNA reads as TGTGCCAGCAGAGCCGGGACAGGGGGAGATGAGCAGTTCTTC.

The chain links TRBV7-3 to TRBJ2-1, with 7 bases matching TRBD1. This CDR3 has 15 residues. Trimming removed 5 bases from V and 0 bases from J; junction bases left unmatched: 4. Germline lookup yields CDR1 SGHTA and CDR2 FQGTGA. The chain's CDR3 is CASSIDRASYNEQFF. As DNA, the CDR3 is TGTGCCAGCAGCATCGACAGGGCCTCCTACAATGAGCAGTTCTTC.

The chain couples TRBV30 to TRBJ2-7; perhaps TRBD2 as D (6 bases). CDR3 size: 14 residues. Trimming pared 3 bases from V and 0 bases from J, leaving 12 bases between. Germline-derived CDR1 and CDR2 are GTSNPN and SVGIG (reference sequence). CDR3 protein: CAWRREVSSYEQYF. The CDR3, as DNA: TGTGCCTGGAGGAGGGAGGTTAGCTCCTACGAGCAGTACTTC. Full variable domain (missing parts from reference TRBV30 and TRBJ2-7): SQTIHQWPATLVQPVGSPLSLECTVEGTSNPNLYWYRQAAGRGLQLLFYSVGIGQISSEVPQNLSASRPQDRQFILSSKKLLLSDSGFYLCAWRREVSSYEQYFGPGTRLTVT.

The V and J genes are TRBV7-9 and TRBJ2-2; D perhaps matches TRBD1 (5 bases). Germline loops: CDR1 SEHNR, CDR2 FQNEAQ (reference sequence). This CDR3 contains 15 residues. With 1 base removed from V and 6 bases from J, the gap between germline ends came to 12 bases. The CDR3, as DNA: TGTGCCAGCAGCTTAGTGGCAGGGCGCGCCGGGGAGCTGTTTTTT. As protein: CASSLVAGRAGELFF. Based on the CDR3 plus reference TRBV7-9 and TRBJ2-2, the full variable domain is DTGVSQNPRHKITKRGQNVTFRCDPISEHNRLYWYRQTLGQGPEFLTYFQNEAQLEKSRLLSDRFSAERPKGSFSTLEIQRTEQGDSAMYLCASSLVAGRAGELFFGEGSRLTVL.

The count of this clone is one. V and J are TRBV6-1 and TRBJ1-1; 9 positions match TRBD1. V gave up 2 bases and J gave up 6 bases; unmatched junction bases: 10. The CDR3 has 16 residues. Germline V gene lookup returns CDR1 MNHNS and CDR2 SASEGT. The CDR3 nucleotides are TGTGCCAGCAGTGAACCGGGACAGGGTCTGGCGGCTGAAGCTTTCTTT. It codes for CASSEPGQGLAAEAFF.

The chain combines TRBV4-2 with TRBJ1-1; D is unclear. The ends were cut back, 0 bases at V and 7 bases at J, with 12 bases in the middle. This CDR3 spans 14 amino acids. Looked up from germline, CDR1 is LGHNA and CDR2 is YNFKEQ. Here the CDR3 DNA reads TGTGCCAGCAGCCAAGATCCAATACGGCATGAAGCTTTCTTT. As protein: CASSQDPIRHEAFF.

The rearrangement links TRBV7-6 to TRBJ2-5; TRBD2 aligns across 8 bases. The length of the CDR3 is 17 residues. Germline V CDR1 and CDR2: SGHVS, FNYEAQ. With 1 base clipped from V and 2 bases from J, the junction kept 9 bases outside the gene matches. This chain's CDR3 is CASSLGGLAGPQETQYF. DNA for the CDR3: TGTGCCAGCAGCTTAGGTGGCCTAGCGGGTCCACAAGAGACCCAGTACTTC.

The genes are TRBV27 and TRBJ2-7; D may be TRBD1 or TRBD2 (5 bases each). Germline CDR1 is MNHEY and CDR2 is SMNVEV (reference sequence). V lost 8 bases and J 0 bases, leaving 14 bases between the germline ends. CDR3 length: 14 amino acids. The CDR3: CASHRRGPSYEQYF. The CDR3 nucleotides read TGTGCCAGCCATCGCCGGGGCCCCTCCTACGAGCAGTACTTC.

The V and J genes are TRBV11-3 and TRBJ1-3; no clear D gene. With 5 bases removed from V and 7 bases from J, the gap between germline ends came to 12 bases. Germline assignment: CDR1 SGHNT and CDR2 YENEEA. The CDR3 runs to 13 residues. This CDR3 is CASSTKGENTIYF. CDR3 nucleotide sequence: TGTGCCAGCAGCACGAAGGGTGAGAACACCATATATTTT.

The gene calls are TRBV30 and TRBJ1-1; maybe TRBD1 (5 bases). Germline CDR1 reads GTSNPN; CDR2 reads SVGIG (reference sequence). Between the trimmed V and J ends, which lost 0 bases and 4 bases, there was a span of 9 bases. CDR3 length: 13 amino acids. The CDR3 loop is CAWSVSGRTEAFF. The CDR3 DNA reads as TGTGCCTGGAGTGTATCGGGGCGCACTGAAGCTTTCTTT.

This chain links TRBV7-2 with TRBJ2-5, with D perhaps matching TRBD1 (5 bases). Germline CDR1 and CDR2: SGHTA and FQGNSA. The CDR3 length is 13 residues. The V end was cut by 3 bases, the J end by 5 bases, with 10 bases between. CDR3 nucleotide sequence: TGTGCCAGCAGCTTTCAGGGTATTGAGACCCAGTACTTC. Residues: CASSFQGIETQYF.

The gene calls are TRBV7-2 and TRBJ2-5, with D possibly being TRBD1 or TRBD2 (5 bases each). The CDR3 is 13 residues long. CDR1 is SGHTA, CDR2 FQGNSA, per germline. The germline V and J ends were trimmed by 5 bases and 6 bases, with 13 bases remaining between them. The chain's CDR3 is CASSRGPEKTQYF. For the CDR3, the DNA is TGTGCCAGCAGCAGGGGACCCGAGAAGACCCAGTACTTC. Full variable domain (outside the CDR3, taken from reference TRBV7-2 and TRBJ2-5): GAGVSQSPSNKVTEKGKDVELRCDPISGHTALYWYRQSLGQGLEFLIYFQGNSAPDKSGLPSDRFSAERTGGSVSTLTIQRTQQEDSAVYLCASSRGPEKTQYFGPGTRLLVL.

This clone was seen more than once but under ten times. This sequence joins TRBV10-3 and TRBJ2-3; 7 nucleotides align to TRBD2. J gave up 5 bases and V 7 bases, and 6 bases lay outside the gene matches. The CDR3 has 13 amino acids. CDR1 is ENHRY, CDR2 SYGVKD, per germline. CDR3 DNA: TGTGCCATCACCCAGACTAGCCAAGATACGCAGTATTTT. It codes for CAITQTSQDTQYF.

This chain links TRBV2 with TRBJ2-7, with a possible D match to TRBD1 (6 bases). The V gene lost 1 base and the J gene lost 3 bases, with 10 bases spanning the gap. There are 14 residues in the CDR3. Germline CDR1 SNHLY, CDR2 FYNNEI. The CDR3 region is CASSEVQGYYEQYF. The DNA for the CDR3 is TGTGCCAGCAGTGAAGTACAGGGTTACTACGAGCAGTACTTC.

This clone was counted a single time. V is TRBV6-5 and J is TRBJ2-1, with 8 nucleotides matching TRBD2. Losses at the gene ends were 7 bases for V and 5 bases for J; bases not matched to a gene: 7. This CDR3 region has 14 residues. The V gene's germline CDR1 is MNHEY and CDR2 SVGAGI. The CDR3 DNA follows: TGTGCCAGCACTTGGGCTAGCGGGCACAATGAGCAGTTCTTC. It encodes CASTWASGHNEQFF.